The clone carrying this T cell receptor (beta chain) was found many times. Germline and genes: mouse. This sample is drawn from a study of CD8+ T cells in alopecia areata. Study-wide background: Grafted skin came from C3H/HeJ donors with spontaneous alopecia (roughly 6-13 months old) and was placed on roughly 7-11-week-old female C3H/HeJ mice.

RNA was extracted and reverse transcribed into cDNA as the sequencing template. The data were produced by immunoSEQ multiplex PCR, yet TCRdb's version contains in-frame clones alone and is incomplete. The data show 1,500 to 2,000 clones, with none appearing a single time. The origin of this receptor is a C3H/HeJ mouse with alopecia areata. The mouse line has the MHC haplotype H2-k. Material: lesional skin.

The CDR3 DNA, read in part, is TGTGCCAGCAGCCCCGGGACAATTAACCAAGAC. This codes for CASSPGTINQD. The CDR3, in full, reads CASSPGTINQDTQYF. The V call is TRBV14, the J call TRBJ2-5, with TRBD1 as a possible D gene (6 bases). The CDR3 end lies 4 residues beyond the end of the read and is filled in from the germline J gene. V was trimmed by 5 bases and J by 0 bases, leaving 13 bases between them. Germline V lookup: CDR1 SGHDT, CDR2 FRDEAV. This CDR3 has 15 residues.